This T cell receptor (beta chain) was sequenced in a study of early T cells in non-severe SARS-CoV-2 infection. For the study at large: With bulk RNA from unsorted whole blood as input, sequencing yielded unpaired chains. Broader study findings: Private and CD4 specificities were missed by VDJdb matching, skewed to anti-spike CD8.

CDR1 is MNHNS and CDR2 is SASEGT in the germline V gene. The CDR3 contains 13 residues when both ends are counted. This clonotype showed up just a few times. Its antigen is unidentified. Since the CDR3 does not end with the conserved phenylalanine or tryptophan, this likely comes from a read error. No DNA is shown, since the ends of the CDR3 on it are uncertain; the CDR3 is the one TCRdb lists. Individual cDNA molecules were tagged with unique molecular identifiers. TCRdb re-called the 5' RACE reads through MiXCR, storing one row per CDR3 protein. Of some 71,000 distinct CDR3 sequences in the sample, approximately 10% were seen once.

Sequenced here: whole blood, sampled at baseline. The V and J genes are TRBV6-1 and TRBJ2-7; the D call TRBD2 from the table was never checked on the DNA. This clonotype was obtained from an adult who was a healthcare worker with PCR-confirmed SARS-CoV-2 infection or an uninfected control (not recorded which). CDR3 sequence reads: CASREAYVGLPLL.